The sequence of this T cell receptor beta chain was determined in a study of blood T cell repertoires in COVID-19. Study-wide background: Samples of COVID-19 (acute and convalescent) were obtained from the United States, Italy and Spain.

V was trimmed by 4 bases and J by 7 bases, leaving 10 bases between them. This CDR3 region has 12 residues. The germline V gene has CDR1 LNHDA and CDR2 SQIVND (reference sequence). Data came from immunoSEQ multiplex PCR; TCRdb stores just in-frame clones and leaves some out. Of about 300,000 clones listed, approximately 90% are singletons. This sequence was found in a woman under 40 who had recovered from COVID-19. This chain connects TRBV19 to TRBJ2-5; the D is unclear. Sample: peripheral blood. Here the CDR3 reads CASSNFPGTQYF. CDR3 coding DNA: TGTGCCAGTAGTAATTTCCCAGGGACCCAGTACTTC.